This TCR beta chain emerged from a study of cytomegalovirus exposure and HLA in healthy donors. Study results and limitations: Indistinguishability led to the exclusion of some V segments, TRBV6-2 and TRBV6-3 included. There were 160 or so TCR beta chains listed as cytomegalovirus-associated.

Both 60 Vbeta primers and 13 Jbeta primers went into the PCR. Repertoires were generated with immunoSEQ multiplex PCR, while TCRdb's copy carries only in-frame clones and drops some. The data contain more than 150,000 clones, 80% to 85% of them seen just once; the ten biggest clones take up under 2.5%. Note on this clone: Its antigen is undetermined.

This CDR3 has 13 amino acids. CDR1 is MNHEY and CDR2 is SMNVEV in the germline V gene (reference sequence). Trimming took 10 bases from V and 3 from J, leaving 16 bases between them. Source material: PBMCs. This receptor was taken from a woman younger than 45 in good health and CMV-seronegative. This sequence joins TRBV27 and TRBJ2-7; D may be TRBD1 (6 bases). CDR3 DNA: TGTGCCACCGCCCCGGGACACATCTACGAGCAGTACTTC. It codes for CATAPGHIYEQYF.